This T cell receptor beta chain was observed in a study of shared clonotypes between healthy human individuals. Assay: immunoSEQ multiplex PCR; the TCRdb copy retains only in-frame clones and omits some. This table holds about 2.3 million clones, approximately 95% found once. Germline lookup yields CDR1 SGHVS and CDR2 FQNEAQ. The ends lost 6 bases at V and 2 bases at J; junction bases unmatched: 9. The CDR3 contains 15 residues. The rearrangement uses TRBV7-8 and TRBJ2-7, with 8 bases aligning to TRBD2. Sequenced material: naive CD4+ T cells from PBMCs. The subset here: CD45RA+ positively selected. The sequence was obtained from a man between 18 and 35 years old in good health. Some clones in this sample may be carry-over from other donors' samples. In nucleotides, the CDR3 is TGTGCCAGCAGTTTCGAATTAGCGGGAACCTACGAGCAGTACTTC. Its protein product is CASSFELAGTYEQYF.